This T cell receptor (beta chain) was found in a study of T cell responses to AZD1222 COVID-19 vaccine. Study overall: Some second doses came at about 4 weeks and others at about 12 weeks; these were pooled.

The study's findings and limits: Donors in the cohort were predominantly white British and more often female, and clonal diversity was possibly underestimated. AZD1222 recipients seropositive at baseline numbered only five to seven.

The protocol was immunoSEQ multiplex PCR, while the TCRdb copy is restricted to in-frame clones and leaves out a portion. The table lists approximately 170,000 clones, about 92% of them singletons. A single count supports this clone. Its antigen is undetermined. The sequence was collected from an adult in good health. The sequencing used peripheral blood, collected on day 0 of AZD1222 vaccination.

DNA for the CDR3: TGTGCCAGCAGTGAGGGTTGGGAGGGGGTTCAGCCCCAGCATTTT. Encoded protein: CASSEGWEGVQPQHF. V and J are TRBV6-1 and TRBJ1-5; D might be TRBD1 (6 bases). Trimming shortened V by 3 bases and J by 6 bases, and 15 bases separated the two germline ends. Germline-derived CDR1 and CDR2 are MNHNS and SASEGT. The CDR3 extends over 15 amino acids.